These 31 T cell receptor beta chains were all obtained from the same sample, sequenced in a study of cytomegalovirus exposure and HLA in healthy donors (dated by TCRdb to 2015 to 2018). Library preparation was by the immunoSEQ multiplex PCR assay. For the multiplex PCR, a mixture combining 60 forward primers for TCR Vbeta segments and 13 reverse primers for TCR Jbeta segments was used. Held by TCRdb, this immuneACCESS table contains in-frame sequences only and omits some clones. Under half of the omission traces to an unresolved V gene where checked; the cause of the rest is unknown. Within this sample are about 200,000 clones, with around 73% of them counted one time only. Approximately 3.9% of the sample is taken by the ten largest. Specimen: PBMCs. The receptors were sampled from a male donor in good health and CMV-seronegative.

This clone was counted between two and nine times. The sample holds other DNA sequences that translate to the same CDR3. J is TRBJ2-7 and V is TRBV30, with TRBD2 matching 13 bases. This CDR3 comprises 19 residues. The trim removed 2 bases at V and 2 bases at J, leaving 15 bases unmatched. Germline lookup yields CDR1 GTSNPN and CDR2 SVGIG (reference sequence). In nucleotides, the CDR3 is TGTGCCTGGAGTCAGGGTTCTCCGCGACTAGCGGGAGGAGCCTACGAGCAGTACTTC. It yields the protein CAWSQGSPRLAGGAYEQYF. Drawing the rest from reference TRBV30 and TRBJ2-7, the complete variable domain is SQTIHQWPATLVQPVGSPLSLECTVEGTSNPNLYWYRQAAGRGLQLLFYSVGIGQISSEVPQNLSASRPQDRQFILSSKKLLLSDSGFYLCAWSQGSPRLAGGAYEQYFGPGTRLTVT.

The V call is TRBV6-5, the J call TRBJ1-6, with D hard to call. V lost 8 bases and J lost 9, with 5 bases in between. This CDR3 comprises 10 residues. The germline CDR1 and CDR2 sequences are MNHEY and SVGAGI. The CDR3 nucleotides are TGTGCCAGCTGGGCTTCACCCCTCCACTTT. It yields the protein CASWASPLHF.

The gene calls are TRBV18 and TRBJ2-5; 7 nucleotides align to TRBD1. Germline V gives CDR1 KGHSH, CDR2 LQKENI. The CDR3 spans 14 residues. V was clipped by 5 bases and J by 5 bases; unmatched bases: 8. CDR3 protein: CASSAQGIGETQYF. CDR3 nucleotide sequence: TGTGCCAGCTCAGCACAGGGGATAGGGGAGACCCAGTACTTC.

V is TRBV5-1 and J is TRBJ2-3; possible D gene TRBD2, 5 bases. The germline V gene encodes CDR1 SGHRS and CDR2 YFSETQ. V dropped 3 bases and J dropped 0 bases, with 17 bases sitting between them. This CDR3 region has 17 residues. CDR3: CASSWQAIATSTDTQYF. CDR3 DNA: TGCGCCAGCAGCTGGCAGGCTATAGCGACTAGCACAGATACGCAGTATTTT. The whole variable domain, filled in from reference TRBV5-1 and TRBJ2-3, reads KAGVTQTPRYLIKTRGQQVTLSCSPISGHRSVSWYQQTPGQGLQFLFEYFSETQRNKGNFPGRFSGRQFSNSRSEMNVSTLELGDSALYLCASSWQAIATSTDTQYFGPGTRLTVL.

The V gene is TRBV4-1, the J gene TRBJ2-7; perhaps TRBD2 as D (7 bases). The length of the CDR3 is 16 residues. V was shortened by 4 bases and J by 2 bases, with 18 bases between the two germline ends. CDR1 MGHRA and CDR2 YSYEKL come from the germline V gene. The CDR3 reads CASSPLGGEKTYEQYF. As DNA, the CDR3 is TGCGCCAGCAGCCCCCTAGGGGGGGAGAAGACCTACGAGCAGTACTTC.

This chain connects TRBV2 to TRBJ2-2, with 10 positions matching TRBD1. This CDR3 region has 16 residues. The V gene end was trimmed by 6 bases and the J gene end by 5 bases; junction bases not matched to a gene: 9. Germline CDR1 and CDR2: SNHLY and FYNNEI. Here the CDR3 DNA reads TGTGCCAGCAGGTCGGTGGGACAGGGGAGGACCGGGGAGCTGTTTTTT. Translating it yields CASRSVGQGRTGELFF.

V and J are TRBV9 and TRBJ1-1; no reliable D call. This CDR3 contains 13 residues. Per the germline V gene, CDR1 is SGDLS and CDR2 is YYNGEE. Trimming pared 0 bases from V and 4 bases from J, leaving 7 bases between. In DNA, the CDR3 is TGTGCCAGCAGCGTAGTTGCCGGCACTGAAGCTTTCTTT. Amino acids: CASSVVAGTEAFF.

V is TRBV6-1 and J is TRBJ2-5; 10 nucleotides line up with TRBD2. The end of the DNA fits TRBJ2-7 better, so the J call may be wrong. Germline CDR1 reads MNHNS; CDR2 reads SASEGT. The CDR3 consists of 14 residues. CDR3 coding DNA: TGTGCCAGCATAAGTCGGCTAGCGGGAGTCGAGCAGTACTTC. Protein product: CASISRLAGVEQYF.

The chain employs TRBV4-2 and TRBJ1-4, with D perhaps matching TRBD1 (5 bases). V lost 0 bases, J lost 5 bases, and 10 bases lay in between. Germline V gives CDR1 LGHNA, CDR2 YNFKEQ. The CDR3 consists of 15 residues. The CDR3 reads CASSQDRQLNEKLFF. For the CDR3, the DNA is TGTGCCAGCAGCCAAGATAGACAGCTCAATGAAAAACTGTTTTTT.

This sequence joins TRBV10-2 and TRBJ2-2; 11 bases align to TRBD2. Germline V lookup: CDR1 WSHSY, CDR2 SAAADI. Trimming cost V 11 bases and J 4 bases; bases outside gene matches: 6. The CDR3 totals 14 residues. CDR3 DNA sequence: TGCGCCGGCCGACTAGCGGGAATCACCGGGGAGCTGTTTTTT. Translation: CAGRLAGITGELFF.

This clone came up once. CDR3 amino acids: CASSDSPLNTGELFF. The CDR3 DNA follows: TGCGCCAGCAGTGACTCCCCACTTAACACCGGGGAGCTGTTTTTT. The chain carries TRBV10-1 and TRBJ2-2; D is unclear. The CDR3 spans 15 residues. Germline lookup yields CDR1 WNHNN and CDR2 SYGVQD (reference sequence). V gave up 3 bases and J gave up 2 bases, with 10 bases separating them.

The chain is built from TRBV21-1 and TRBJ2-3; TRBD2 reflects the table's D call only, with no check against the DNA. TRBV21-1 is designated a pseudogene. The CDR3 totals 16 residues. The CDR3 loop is CASSKETSGHTDTQYF. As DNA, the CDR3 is TGTGCCAGCAGCAAAGAGACTAGCGGGCACACAGATACGCAGTATTTT.

DNA of the CDR3: TGTGCCAGCAGCTTCTTGGGACAGGGCATTTCCTACGAGCAGTACTTC. As protein: CASSFLGQGISYEQYF. The chain couples TRBV5-6 to TRBJ2-7; the match to TRBD1 covers 9 bases. Trimming took 2 bases from V and 1 from J; bases not matched to a gene: 7. Per the germline V gene, CDR1 is SGHDT and CDR2 is YYEEEE. This CDR3 contains 16 residues.

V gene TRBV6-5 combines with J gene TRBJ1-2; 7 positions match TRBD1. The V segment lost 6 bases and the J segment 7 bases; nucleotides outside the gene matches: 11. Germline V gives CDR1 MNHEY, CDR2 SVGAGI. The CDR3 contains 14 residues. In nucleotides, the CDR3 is TGTGCCAGCAGACCCCGACAGGGTCGCTCTGGCTACACCTTC. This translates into CASRPRQGRSGYTF.

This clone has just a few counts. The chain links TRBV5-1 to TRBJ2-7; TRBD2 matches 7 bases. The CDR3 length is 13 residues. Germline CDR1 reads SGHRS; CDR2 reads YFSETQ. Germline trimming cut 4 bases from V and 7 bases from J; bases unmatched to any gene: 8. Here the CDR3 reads CASSPTSGGEQYF. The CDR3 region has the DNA TGCGCCAGCAGCCCCACTTCCGGGGGGGAGCAGTACTTC.

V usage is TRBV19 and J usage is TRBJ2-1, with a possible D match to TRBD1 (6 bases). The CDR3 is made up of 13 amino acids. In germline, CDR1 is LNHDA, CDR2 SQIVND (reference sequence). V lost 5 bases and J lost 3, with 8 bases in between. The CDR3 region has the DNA TGTGCCAGTAGTGTGACAGGCTACAATGAGCAGTTCTTC. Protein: CASSVTGYNEQFF.

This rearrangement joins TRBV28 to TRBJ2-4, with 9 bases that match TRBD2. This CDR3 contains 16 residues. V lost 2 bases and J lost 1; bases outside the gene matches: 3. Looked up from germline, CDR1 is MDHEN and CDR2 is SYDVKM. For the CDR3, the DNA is TGTGCCAGCAGTTTAACGGCGGGAGGGGCCAAAAACATTCAGTACTTC. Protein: CASSLTAGGAKNIQYF.

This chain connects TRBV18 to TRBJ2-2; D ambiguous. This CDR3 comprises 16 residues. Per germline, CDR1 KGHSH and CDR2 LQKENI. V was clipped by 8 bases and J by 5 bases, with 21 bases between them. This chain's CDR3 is CASPPSGSMPTGELFF. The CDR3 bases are TGTGCCAGCCCTCCGTCCGGGTCCATGCCGACCGGGGAGCTGTTTTTT.

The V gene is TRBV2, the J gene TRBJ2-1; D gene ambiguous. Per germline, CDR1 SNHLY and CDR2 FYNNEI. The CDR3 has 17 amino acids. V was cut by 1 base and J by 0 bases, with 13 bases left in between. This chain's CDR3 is CASSEGSAGSSYNEQFF. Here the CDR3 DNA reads TGTGCCAGCAGTGAAGGATCGGCAGGCAGCTCCTACAATGAGCAGTTCTTC. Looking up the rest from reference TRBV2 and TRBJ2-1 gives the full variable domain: EPEVTQTPSHQVTQMGQEVILRCVPISNHLYFYWYRQILGQKVEFLVSFYNNEISEKSEIFDDQFSVERPDGSNFTLKIRSTKLEDSAMYFCASSEGSAGSSYNEQFFGPGTRLTVL.

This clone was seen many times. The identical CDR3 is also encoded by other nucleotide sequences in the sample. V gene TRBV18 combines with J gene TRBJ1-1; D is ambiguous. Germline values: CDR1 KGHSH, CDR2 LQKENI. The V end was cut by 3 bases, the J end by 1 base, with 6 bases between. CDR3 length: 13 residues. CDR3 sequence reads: CASSPTANTEAFF. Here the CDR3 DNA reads TGTGCCAGCTCACCTACAGCGAACACTGAAGCTTTCTTT. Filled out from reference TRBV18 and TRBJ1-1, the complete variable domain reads NAGVMQNPRHLVRRRGQEARLRCSPMKGHSHVYWYRQLPEEGLKFMVYLQKENIIDESGMPKERFSAEFPKEGPSILRIQQVVRGDSAAYFCASSPTANTEAFFGQGTRLTVV.

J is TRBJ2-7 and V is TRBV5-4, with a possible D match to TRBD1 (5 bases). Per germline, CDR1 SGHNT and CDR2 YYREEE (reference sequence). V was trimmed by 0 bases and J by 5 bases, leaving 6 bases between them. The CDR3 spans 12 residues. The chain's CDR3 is CASSLDRNEQYF. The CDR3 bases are TGTGCCAGCAGCTTGGACAGGAACGAGCAGTACTTC.

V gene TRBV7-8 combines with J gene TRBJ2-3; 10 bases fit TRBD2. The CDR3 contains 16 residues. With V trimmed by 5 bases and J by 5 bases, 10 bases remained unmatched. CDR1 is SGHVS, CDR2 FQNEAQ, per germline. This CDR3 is CASSPVAGGRGDTQYF. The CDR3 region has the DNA TGTGCCAGCAGCCCTGTAGCGGGAGGCCGGGGAGATACGCAGTATTTT.

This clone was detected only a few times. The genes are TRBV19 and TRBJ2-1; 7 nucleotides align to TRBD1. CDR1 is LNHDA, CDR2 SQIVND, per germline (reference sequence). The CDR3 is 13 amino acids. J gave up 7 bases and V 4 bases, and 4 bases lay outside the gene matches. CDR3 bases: TGTGCCAGTAGTAGACAACAGGGGAATGAGCAGTTCTTC. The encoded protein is CASSRQQGNEQFF.

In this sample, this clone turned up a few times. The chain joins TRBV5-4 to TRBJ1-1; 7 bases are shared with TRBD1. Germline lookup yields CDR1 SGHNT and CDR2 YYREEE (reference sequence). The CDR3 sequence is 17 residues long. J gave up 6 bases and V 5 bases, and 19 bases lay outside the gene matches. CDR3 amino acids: CASRTDRAKGLGPEAFF. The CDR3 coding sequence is TGTGCCAGCAGGACCGACAGGGCGAAAGGACTCGGCCCTGAAGCTTTCTTT.

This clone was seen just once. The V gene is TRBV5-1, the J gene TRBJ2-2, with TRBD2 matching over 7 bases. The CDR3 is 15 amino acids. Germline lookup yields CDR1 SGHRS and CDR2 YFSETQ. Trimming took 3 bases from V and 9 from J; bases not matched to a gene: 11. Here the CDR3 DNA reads TGCGCCAGCAGCTCTACTTCTAGCGGCCTTAGGGAGCTGTTTTTT. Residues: CASSSTSSGLRELFF. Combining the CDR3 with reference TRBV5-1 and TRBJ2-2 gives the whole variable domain KAGVTQTPRYLIKTRGQQVTLSCSPISGHRSVSWYQQTPGQGLQFLFEYFSETQRNKGNFPGRFSGRQFSNSRSEMNVSTLELGDSALYLCASSSTSSGLRELFFGEGSRLTVL.

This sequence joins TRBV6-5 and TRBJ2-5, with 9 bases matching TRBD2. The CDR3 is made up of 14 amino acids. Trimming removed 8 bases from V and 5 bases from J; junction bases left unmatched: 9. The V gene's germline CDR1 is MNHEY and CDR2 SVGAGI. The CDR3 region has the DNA TGTGCCAGCCTGGCGGGAGGGCGAGGGGAGACCCAGTACTTC. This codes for CASLAGGRGETQYF.

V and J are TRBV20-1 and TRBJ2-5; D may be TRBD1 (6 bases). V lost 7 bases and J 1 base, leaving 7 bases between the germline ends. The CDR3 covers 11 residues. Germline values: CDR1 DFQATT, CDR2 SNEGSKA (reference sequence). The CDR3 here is CSGTAQETQYF. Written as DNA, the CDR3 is TGCAGTGGGACAGCCCAAGAGACCCAGTACTTC.

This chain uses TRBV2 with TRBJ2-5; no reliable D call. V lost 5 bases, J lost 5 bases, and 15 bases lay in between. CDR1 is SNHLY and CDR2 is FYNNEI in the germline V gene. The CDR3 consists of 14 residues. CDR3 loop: CASSTTRSRETQYF. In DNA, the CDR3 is TGTGCCAGCAGTACGACCCGTTCGAGGGAGACCCAGTACTTC.

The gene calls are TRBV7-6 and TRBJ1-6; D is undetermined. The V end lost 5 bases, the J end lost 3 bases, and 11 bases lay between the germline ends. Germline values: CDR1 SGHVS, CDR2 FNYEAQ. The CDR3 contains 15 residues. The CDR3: CASSPGNNYNSPLHF. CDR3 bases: TGTGCCAGCAGCCCCGGGAACAACTATAATTCACCCCTCCACTTT. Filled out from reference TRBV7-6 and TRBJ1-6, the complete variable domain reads GAGVSQSPRYKVTKRGQDVALRCDPISGHVSLYWYRQALGQGPEFLTYFNYEAQQDKSGLPNDRFSAERPEGSISTLTIQRTEQRDSAMYRCASSPGNNYNSPLHFGNGTRLTVT.

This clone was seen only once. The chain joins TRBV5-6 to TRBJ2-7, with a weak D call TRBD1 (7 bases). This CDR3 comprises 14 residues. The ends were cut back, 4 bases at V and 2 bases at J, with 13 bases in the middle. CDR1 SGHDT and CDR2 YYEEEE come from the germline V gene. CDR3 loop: CASSVRGAAYEQYF. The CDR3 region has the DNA TGTGCCAGCAGCGTCAGGGGGGCCGCCTACGAGCAGTACTTC.

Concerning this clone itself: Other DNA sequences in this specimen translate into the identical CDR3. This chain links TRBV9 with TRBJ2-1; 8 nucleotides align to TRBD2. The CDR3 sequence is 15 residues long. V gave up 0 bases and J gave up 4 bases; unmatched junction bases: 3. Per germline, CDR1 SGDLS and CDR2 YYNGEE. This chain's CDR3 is CASSVAGGPYNEQFF. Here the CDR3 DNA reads TGTGCCAGCAGCGTAGCGGGAGGGCCGTACAATGAGCAGTTCTTC.